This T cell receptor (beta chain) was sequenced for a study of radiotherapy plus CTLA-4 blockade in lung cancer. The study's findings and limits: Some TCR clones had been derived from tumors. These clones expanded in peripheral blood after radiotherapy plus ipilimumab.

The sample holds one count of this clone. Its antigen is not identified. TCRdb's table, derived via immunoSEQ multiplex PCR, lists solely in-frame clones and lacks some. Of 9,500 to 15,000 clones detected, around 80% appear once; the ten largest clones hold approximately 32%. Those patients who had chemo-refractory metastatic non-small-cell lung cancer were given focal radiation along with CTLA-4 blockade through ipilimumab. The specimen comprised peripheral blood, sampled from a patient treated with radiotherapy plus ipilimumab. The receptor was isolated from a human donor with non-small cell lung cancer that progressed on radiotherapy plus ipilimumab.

The CDR3: CASSGLAWEQYF. CDR3 in DNA: TGTGCCAGCAGTGGACTAGCGTGGGAGCAGTACTTC. V usage is TRBV2 and J usage is TRBJ2-7; 8 bases fit TRBD2. Germline CDR1 reads SNHLY; CDR2 reads FYNNEI. V was pared by 4 bases and J by 7 bases, with 3 bases of the junction left unmatched. This CDR3 is built from 12 residues. Filled out from reference TRBV2 and TRBJ2-7, the complete variable domain reads EPEVTQTPSHQVTQMGQEVILRCVPISNHLYFYWYRQILGQKVEFLVSFYNNEISEKSEIFDDQFSVERPDGSNFTLKIRSTKLEDSAMYFCASSGLAWEQYFGPGTRLTVT.